A single sample gave rise to the 11 T cell receptor beta chains below, sequenced in a study of OX40 agonist ivuxolimab in advanced cancers. Some clones are missing from TCRdb's copy, which holds only in-frame ones; the method was immunoSEQ multiplex PCR. The sample records some 19,000 clones, 84% being singletons. Specimen: CD4+ or CD8+ T cells sorted from blood, collected in a trial of the OX40 agonist ivuxolimab. These receptors were taken from an adult with an advanced solid tumor such as melanoma, head and neck, liver or kidney cancer.

The genes are TRBV30 and TRBJ2-1, with D possibly being TRBD2 (6 bases). Trimming took off 5 bases at V and 5 bases at J, with 28 bases between the two ends. The CDR3 totals 18 residues. The germline V gene has CDR1 GTSNPN and CDR2 SVGIG (reference sequence). Here the CDR3 reads CAWVGKSGLNFWDNEQFF. The CDR3 DNA follows: TGTGCCTGGGTAGGGAAATCGGGACTTAACTTTTGGGACAATGAGCAGTTCTTC.

This chain joins TRBV15 and TRBJ1-4; D possibly corresponds to TRBD1 (6 bases). V was shortened by 7 bases and J by 2 bases, with 17 bases between the two germline ends. The germline V gene has CDR1 LNHNV and CDR2 YYDKDF (reference sequence). There are 16 residues in the CDR3. CDR3 residues: CATTRGTGGTNEKLFF. CDR3 nucleotide sequence: TGTGCCACCACGAGGGGAACCGGGGGCACTAATGAAAAACTGTTTTTT.

The V and J genes are TRBV5-4 and TRBJ2-3; 10 bases fit TRBD2. There are 16 residues in the CDR3. The germline V gene encodes CDR1 SGHNT and CDR2 YYREEE (reference sequence). J was trimmed by 10 bases and V by 1 base; bases with no gene match: 12. CDR3 sequence: CASSLWASGSLNPQYF. DNA for the CDR3: TGTGCCAGCAGCTTGTGGGCTAGCGGGAGTTTAAATCCGCAGTATTTT.

The V and J genes are TRBV7-2 and TRBJ2-7, with 9 bases aligning to TRBD2. V shed 3 bases, J shed 6 bases, and the junction held 3 bases outside the gene matches. The CDR3 runs to 13 residues. From germline, CDR1 is SGHTA and CDR2 FQGNSA. Here the CDR3 DNA reads TGTGCCAGCAGCTTCGGACTAGCGTTCGAGCAGTACTTC. This sequence encodes CASSFGLAFEQYF.

The chain employs TRBV10-3 and TRBJ2-2; D is unclear. Germline CDR1 ENHRY, CDR2 SYGVKD. The CDR3 sequence is 14 residues long. The V end was cut by 5 bases, the J end by 1 base, with 8 bases between. CDR3 sequence reads: CAISRTGNTGELFF. CDR3 in DNA: TGTGCCATCAGTCGGACGGGGAACACCGGGGAGCTGTTTTTT.

The rearrangement uses TRBV5-1 and TRBJ2-2, with D unresolved. Trimming took off 4 bases at V and 6 bases at J, with 10 bases between the two ends. Germline CDR1 is SGHRS and CDR2 is YFSETQ. The CDR3 consists of 13 residues. The CDR3 reads CASSPLVSGELFF. In DNA form, the CDR3 reads TGCGCCAGCAGCCCCCTCGTGTCCGGGGAGCTGTTTTTT.

The chain links TRBV29-1 to TRBJ2-5; 10 positions match TRBD1. The CDR3 sequence is 15 residues long. Germline assignment: CDR1 SQVTM and CDR2 ANQGSEA. V shed 2 bases and J 5 bases; nucleotides not matched to a gene: 8. The CDR3 DNA reads TGCAGCGTTGAACCTTTGACAGGGGGCAGGGAGACCCAGTACTTC. It specifies CSVEPLTGGRETQYF.

The rearrangement uses TRBV5-1 and TRBJ2-3; a weak D match, TRBD2 (6 bases). Per the germline V gene, CDR1 is SGHRS and CDR2 is YFSETQ. V lost 6 bases to trimming and J lost 5 bases, with 19 bases between them. The CDR3 has 15 residues. Here the CDR3 reads CASKGVPGAEDTQYF. The CDR3 DNA is TGCGCCAGCAAGGGAGTCCCGGGAGCGGAAGATACGCAGTATTTT.

The V call is TRBV10-3, the J call TRBJ2-2, with D perhaps being TRBD1 or TRBD2 (6 bases each). The CDR3 spans 14 residues. Trimming cost V 6 bases and J 0 bases, with 8 bases left between them. Germline V CDR1 and CDR2: ENHRY, SYGVKD. The CDR3 bases are TGTGCCATCAGCGGGGGCCCGAACACCGGGGAGCTGTTTTTT. Protein product: CAISGGPNTGELFF.

This clone was observed a few times. Here the CDR3 DNA reads TGCGCCAGCAGCCAGCGGGGGCCCTACAATGAGCAGTTCTTC. Its translation: CASSQRGPYNEQFF. J is TRBJ2-1 and V is TRBV4-3; TRBD2 might be the D (7 bases). The CDR3 has 14 residues. Between the trimmed V and J ends, which lost 3 bases and 2 bases, there was a span of 8 bases. CDR1 LGHNA and CDR2 YSLEER come from the germline V gene.

The chain combines TRBV11-3 with TRBJ2-2; D call uncertain. Trimming shortened V by 2 bases and J by 6 bases, and 7 bases separated the two germline ends. CDR1 SGHNT and CDR2 YENEEA come from the germline V gene. The CDR3 has 13 residues. The CDR3 DNA reads as TGTGCCAGCAGCTTAAACATGGCCGGGGAGCTGTTTTTT. It translates to CASSLNMAGELFF.